This T cell receptor (beta chain) was documented in a study of early T cells in non-severe SARS-CoV-2 infection. About the study: Investigators sequenced bulk RNA drawn from unsorted whole blood, and chains remained unpaired.

The sample holds a few counts of this clonotype. Its antigen remains unknown. Findings and caveats of the study: VDJdb-based annotation leaned toward anti-spike CD8 responses and missed private and CD4 specificities.

Per germline, CDR1 MGHRA and CDR2 YSYEKL. V lost 5 bases and J lost 3, with 19 bases in between. The CDR3 totals 16 residues. cDNA molecules, individually, were tagged with unique molecular identifiers. TCRdb itself ran the 5' RACE reads through MiXCR, one entry per CDR3 protein. The sample consists of 100,000 to 150,000 distinct CDR3 sequences, just under 15% of them appearing once. The TCR comes from an adult who was a healthcare worker with PCR-confirmed SARS-CoV-2 infection or an uninfected control (not recorded which). Sequencing was done on a sample of whole blood. V and J are TRBV4-1 and TRBJ2-5; perhaps D is TRBD1 or TRBD2 (6 bases each). The CDR3 region is CASSVQWGAGKETQYF. As DNA, the CDR3 is TGCGCCAGCAGCGTACAATGGGGGGCAGGGAAAGAGACCCAGTACTTC.